This T cell receptor (beta chain) was obtained from a study of blood T cells in healthy people across ages. The donors, healthy Caucasians from Russia, were aged about 6 to 90. Per-sample yields of isolated PBMCs were at least 6 million. Primed by a sample-barcoded 5' primer and a J-beta primer mix, a second PCR proceeded for 7 to 11 cycles. Every cDNA molecule bore a tag from a template-switch adaptor containing 12 random nucleotides. One entry per CDR3 protein results from TCRdb running MiXCR on the 5' RACE reads. The sample lists about 730,000 distinct CDR3 sequences, about 40% occurring once. The CDR3 totals 10 residues. CDR1 is MNHNY and CDR2 is SVGAGI in the germline V gene (reference sequence). Trimming took off 8 bases at V and 3 bases at J, with 4 bases between the two ends.

The sequence derives from a woman aged 55-75 years in good health. Sequenced sample: blood. The rearrangement joins TRBV6-6 to TRBJ1-1; D remains unclear. The CDR3 is CASADTEAFF. CDR3 nucleotide sequence: TGTGCCAGCGCGGACACTGAAGCTTTCTTT.